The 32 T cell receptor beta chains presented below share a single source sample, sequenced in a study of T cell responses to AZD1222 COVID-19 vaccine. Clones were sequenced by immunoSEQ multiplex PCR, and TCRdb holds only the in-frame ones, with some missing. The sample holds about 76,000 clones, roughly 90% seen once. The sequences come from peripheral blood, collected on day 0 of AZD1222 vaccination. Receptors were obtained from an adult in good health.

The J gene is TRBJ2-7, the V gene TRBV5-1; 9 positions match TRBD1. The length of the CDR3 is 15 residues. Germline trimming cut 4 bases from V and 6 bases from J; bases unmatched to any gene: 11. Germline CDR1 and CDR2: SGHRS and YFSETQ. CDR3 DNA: TGCGCCAGCAGCCCGGATCCCGGGACAGGGAGCGAGCAGTACTTC. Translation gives CASSPDPGTGSEQYF.

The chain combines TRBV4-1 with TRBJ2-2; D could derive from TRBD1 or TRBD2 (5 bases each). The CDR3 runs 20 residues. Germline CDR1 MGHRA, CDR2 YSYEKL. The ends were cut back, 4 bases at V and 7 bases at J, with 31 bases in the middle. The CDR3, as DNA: TGCGCCAGCAGCCTATCCGAGGGACGTGGGGCCCCCTCGTTGGTCGGGGAGCTGTTTTTT. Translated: CASSLSEGRGAPSLVGELFF.

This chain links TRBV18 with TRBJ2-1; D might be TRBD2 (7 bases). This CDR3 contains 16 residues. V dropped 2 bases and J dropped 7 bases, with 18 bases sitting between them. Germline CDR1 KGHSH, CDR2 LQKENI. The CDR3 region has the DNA TGTGCCAGCTCACCATCTTTAGGGGGGGCCGATAATGAGCAGTTCTTC. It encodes CASSPSLGGADNEQFF.

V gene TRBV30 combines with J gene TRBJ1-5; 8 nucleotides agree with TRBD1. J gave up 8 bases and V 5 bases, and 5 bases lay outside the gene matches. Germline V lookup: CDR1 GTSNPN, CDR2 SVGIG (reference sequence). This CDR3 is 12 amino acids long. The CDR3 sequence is CAWGQGWKPQHF. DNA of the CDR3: TGTGCCTGGGGACAGGGCTGGAAGCCCCAGCATTTT.

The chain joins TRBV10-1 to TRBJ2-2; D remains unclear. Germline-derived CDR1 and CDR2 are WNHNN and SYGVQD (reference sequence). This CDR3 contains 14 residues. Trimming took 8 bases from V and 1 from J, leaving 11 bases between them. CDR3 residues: CASGVWRNTGELFF. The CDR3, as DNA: TGCGCCAGCGGTGTGTGGAGGAACACCGGGGAGCTGTTTTTT.

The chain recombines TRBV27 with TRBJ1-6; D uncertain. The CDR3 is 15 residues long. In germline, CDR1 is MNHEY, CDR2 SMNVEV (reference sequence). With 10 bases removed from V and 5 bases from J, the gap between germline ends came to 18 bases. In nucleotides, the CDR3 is TGTGCCACCTCAACCCCCGCGGCTAATAATTCACCCCTCCACTTT. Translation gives CATSTPAANNSPLHF.

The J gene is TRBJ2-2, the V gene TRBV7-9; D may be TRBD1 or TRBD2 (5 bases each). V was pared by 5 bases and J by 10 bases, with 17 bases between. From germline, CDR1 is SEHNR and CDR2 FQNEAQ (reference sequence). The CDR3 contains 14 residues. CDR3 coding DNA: TGTGCCAGCAGCATATCTGGGGGAACGCAGGAGCTGTTTTTT. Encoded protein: CASSISGGTQELFF. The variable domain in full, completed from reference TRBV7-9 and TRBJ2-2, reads DTGVSQNPRHKITKRGQNVTFRCDPISEHNRLYWYRQTLGQGPEFLTYFQNEAQLEKSRLLSDRFSAERPKGSFSTLEIQRTEQGDSAMYLCASSISGGTQELFFGEGSRLTVL.

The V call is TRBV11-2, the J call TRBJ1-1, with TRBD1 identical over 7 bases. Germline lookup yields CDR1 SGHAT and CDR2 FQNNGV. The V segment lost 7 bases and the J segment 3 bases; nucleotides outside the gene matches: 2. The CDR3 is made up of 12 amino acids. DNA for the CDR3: TGTGCCAGCAATGACAGGGACACTGAAGCTTTCTTT. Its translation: CASNDRDTEAFF.

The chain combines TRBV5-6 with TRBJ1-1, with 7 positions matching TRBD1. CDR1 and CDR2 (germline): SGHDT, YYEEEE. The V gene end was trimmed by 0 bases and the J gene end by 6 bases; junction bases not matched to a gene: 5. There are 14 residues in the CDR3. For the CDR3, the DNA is TGTGCCAGCAGCTTGGGCCAGGGGGACGCTGAAGCTTTCTTT. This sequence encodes CASSLGQGDAEAFF. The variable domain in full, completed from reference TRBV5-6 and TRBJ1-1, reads DAGVTQSPTHLIKTRGQQVTLRCSPKSGHDTVSWYQQALGQGPQFIFQYYEEEERQRGNFPDRFSGHQFPNYSSELNVNALLLGDSALYLCASSLGQGDAEAFFGQGTRLTVV.

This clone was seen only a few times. The CDR3 here is CASSAWFGGWVGRDGYTF. In nucleotides, the CDR3 is TGTGCCAGCAGCGCCTGGTTCGGGGGCTGGGTAGGACGCGATGGCTACACCTTC. This chain connects TRBV5-4 to TRBJ1-2, with a weak D call TRBD1 (6 bases). The germline V gene has CDR1 SGHNT and CDR2 YYREEE (reference sequence). V was trimmed by 4 bases and J by 6 bases, leaving 28 bases between them. This CDR3 region has 18 residues.

For the CDR3, the DNA is TGTGCCAGCAGTGAACAGGGGTTAGGGTATGGCTACACCTTC. Translating gives CASSEQGLGYGYTF. The J gene is TRBJ1-2, the V gene TRBV6-1; D perhaps matches TRBD1 (6 bases). Germline CDR1 is MNHNS and CDR2 is SASEGT. Trimming shortened V by 2 bases and J by 5 bases, and 12 bases separated the two germline ends. The CDR3 sequence is 14 residues long.

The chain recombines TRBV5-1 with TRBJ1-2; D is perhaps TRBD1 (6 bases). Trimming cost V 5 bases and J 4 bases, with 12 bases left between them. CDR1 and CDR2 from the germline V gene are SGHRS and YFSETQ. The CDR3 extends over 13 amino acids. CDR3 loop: CASSMGAGYGYTF. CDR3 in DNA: TGCGCCAGCAGTATGGGGGCCGGCTATGGCTACACCTTC.

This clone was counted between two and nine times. CDR3 protein: CASSQEGGDGYTF. CDR3 DNA: TGTGCCAGCAGCCAAGAGGGAGGGGACGGCTACACCTTC. The chain links TRBV3-1 (or the pseudogene TRBV3-2) to TRBJ1-2, with D possibly being TRBD1 (5 bases). This CDR3 spans 13 amino acids. Germline V CDR1 and CDR2: LGHDT, YNNKEL (reference sequence). V was clipped by 0 bases and J by 8 bases, with 10 bases between them.

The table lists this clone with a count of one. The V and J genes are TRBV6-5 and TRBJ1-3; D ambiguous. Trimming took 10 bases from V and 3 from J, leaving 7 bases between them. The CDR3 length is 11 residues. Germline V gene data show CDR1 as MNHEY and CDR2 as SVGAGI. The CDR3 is CATRGGNTIYF. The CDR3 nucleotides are TGTGCCACACGAGGTGGAAACACCATATATTTT.

The CDR3 is CASSSGWGLAEEQFF. CDR3 in DNA: TGTGCCAGCAGCTCGGGATGGGGTCTGGCTGAGGAGCAGTTCTTC. This sequence joins TRBV5-4 and TRBJ2-1, with a tentative D call TRBD2 (5 bases). Trimming cost V 3 bases and J 10 bases, with 20 bases left between them. The CDR3 is 15 residues long. The germline V gene has CDR1 SGHNT and CDR2 YYREEE (reference sequence).

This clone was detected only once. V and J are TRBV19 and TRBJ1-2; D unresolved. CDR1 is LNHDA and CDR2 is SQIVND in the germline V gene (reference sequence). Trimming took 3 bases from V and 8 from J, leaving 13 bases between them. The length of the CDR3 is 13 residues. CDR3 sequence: CASSITMGDGYTF. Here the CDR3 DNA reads TGTGCCAGTAGTATCACAATGGGTGACGGCTACACCTTC.

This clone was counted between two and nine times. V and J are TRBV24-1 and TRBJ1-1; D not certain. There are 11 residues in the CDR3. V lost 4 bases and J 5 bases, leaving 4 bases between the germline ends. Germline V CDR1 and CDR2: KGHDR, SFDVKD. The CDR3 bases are TGTGCCACCAGTGACGGGACTGAAGCTTTCTTT. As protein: CATSDGTEAFF.

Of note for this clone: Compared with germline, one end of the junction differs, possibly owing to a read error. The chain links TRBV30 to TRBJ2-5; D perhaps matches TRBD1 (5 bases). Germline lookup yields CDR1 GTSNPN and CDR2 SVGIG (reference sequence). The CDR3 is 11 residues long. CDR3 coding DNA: TGTGCCTGGAGTACCAGGCAGGGCCGACACTTC. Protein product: CAWSTRQGRHF.

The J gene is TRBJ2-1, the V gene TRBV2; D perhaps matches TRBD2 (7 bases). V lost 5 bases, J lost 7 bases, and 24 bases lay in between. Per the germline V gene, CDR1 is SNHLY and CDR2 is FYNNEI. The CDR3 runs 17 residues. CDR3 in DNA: TGTGCCAGCAGTTTTCCCCCAGGGGCGGGAGAGGATAATGAGCAGTTCTTC. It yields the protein CASSFPPGAGEDNEQFF. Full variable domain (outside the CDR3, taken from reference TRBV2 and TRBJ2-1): EPEVTQTPSHQVTQMGQEVILRCVPISNHLYFYWYRQILGQKVEFLVSFYNNEISEKSEIFDDQFSVERPDGSNFTLKIRSTKLEDSAMYFCASSFPPGAGEDNEQFFGPGTRLTVL.

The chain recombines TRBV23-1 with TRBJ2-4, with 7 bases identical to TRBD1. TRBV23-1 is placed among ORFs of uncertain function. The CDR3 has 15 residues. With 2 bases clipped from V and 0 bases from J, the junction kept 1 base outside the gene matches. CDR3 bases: TGCGCCAGCAGTCAAAGGGGGCTAGCCAAAAACATTCAGTACTTC. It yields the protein CASSQRGLAKNIQYF.

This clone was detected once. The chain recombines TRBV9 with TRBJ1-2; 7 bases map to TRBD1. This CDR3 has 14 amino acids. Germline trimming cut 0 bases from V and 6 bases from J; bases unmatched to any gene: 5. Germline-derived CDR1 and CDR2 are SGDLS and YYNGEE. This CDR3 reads CASSVGGTEDGYTF. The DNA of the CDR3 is TGTGCCAGCAGCGTAGGGGGGACAGAGGATGGCTACACCTTC.

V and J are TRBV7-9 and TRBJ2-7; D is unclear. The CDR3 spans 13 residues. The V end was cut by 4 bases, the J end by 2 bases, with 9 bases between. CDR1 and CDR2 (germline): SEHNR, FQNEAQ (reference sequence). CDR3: CASSSSVTYEQYF. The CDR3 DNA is TGTGCCAGCAGCTCCTCCGTGACCTACGAGCAGTACTTC.

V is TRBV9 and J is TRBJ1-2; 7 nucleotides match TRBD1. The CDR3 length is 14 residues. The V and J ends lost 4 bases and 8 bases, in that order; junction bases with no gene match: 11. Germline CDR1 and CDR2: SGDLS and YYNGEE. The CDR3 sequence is CASSLGQSSGGYTF. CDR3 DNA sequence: TGTGCCAGCAGCCTGGGACAGAGCTCGGGAGGCTACACCTTC.

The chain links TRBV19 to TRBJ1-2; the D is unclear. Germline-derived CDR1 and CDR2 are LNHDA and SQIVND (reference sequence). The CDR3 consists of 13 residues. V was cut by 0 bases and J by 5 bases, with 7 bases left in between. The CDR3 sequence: CASSIDGKYGYTF. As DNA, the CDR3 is TGTGCCAGTAGTATAGACGGAAAATATGGCTACACCTTC.

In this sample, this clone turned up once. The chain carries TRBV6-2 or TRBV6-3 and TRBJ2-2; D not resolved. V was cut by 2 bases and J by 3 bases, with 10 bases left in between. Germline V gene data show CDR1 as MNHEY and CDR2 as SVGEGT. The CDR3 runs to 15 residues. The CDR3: CASSYDRPYTGELFF. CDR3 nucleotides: TGTGCCAGCAGTTACGACCGGCCTTACACCGGGGAGCTGTTTTTT.

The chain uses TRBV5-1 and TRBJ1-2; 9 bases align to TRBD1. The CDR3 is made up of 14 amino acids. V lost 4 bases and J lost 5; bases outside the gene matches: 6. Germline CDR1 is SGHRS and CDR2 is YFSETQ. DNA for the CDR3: TGCGCCAGCAGCACCATGACAGGGGGTTATGGCTACACCTTC. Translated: CASSTMTGGYGYTF. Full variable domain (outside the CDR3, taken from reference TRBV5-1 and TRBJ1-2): KAGVTQTPRYLIKTRGQQVTLSCSPISGHRSVSWYQQTPGQGLQFLFEYFSETQRNKGNFPGRFSGRQFSNSRSEMNVSTLELGDSALYLCASSTMTGGYGYTFGSGTRLTVV.

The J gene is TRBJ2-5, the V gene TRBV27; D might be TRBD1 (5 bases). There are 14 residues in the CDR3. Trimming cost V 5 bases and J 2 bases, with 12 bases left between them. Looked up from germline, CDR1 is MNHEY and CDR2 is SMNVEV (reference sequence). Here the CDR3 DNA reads TGTGCCAGCAGTCTACGGACATTTCAAGAGACCCAGTACTTC. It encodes CASSLRTFQETQYF.

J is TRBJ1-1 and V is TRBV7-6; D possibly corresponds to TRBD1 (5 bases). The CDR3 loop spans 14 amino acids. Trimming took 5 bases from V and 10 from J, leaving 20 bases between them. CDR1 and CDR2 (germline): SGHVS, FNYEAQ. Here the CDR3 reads CASSAYKGPRGAFF. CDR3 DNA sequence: TGTGCCAGCAGCGCGTATAAGGGGCCTCGCGGAGCTTTCTTT.

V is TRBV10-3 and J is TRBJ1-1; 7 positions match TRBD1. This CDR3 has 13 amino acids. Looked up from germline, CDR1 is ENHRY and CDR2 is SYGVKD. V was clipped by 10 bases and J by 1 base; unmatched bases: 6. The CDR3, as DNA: TGTGCCAGTCTCCAGGGGGGGAACACTGAAGCTTTCTTT. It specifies CASLQGGNTEAFF.

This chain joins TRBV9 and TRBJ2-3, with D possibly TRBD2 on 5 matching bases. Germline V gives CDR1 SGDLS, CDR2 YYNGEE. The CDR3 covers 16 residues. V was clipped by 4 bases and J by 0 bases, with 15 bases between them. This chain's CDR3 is CASSTLGLASTDTQYF. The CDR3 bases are TGTGCCAGCAGCACCCTCGGACTGGCTAGCACAGATACGCAGTATTTT.

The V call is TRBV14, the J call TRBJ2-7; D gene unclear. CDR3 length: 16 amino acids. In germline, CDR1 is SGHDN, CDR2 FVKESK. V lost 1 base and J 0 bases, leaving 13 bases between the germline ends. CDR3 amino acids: CASSQGGRRSSYEQYF. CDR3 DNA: TGTGCCAGCAGCCAAGGTGGGCGTAGAAGCTCCTACGAGCAGTACTTC.

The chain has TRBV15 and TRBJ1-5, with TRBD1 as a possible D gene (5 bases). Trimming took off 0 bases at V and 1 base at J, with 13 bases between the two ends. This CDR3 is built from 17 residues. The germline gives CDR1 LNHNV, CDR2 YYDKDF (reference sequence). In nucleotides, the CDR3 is TGTGCCACCAGCAGAGAACAGGCAGGAAGAAGCAATCAGCCCCAGCATTTT. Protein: CATSREQAGRSNQPQHF.